Below, one T cell receptor beta chain is given with its context. Its antigen is unidentified. This specimen belongs to a study of CD8 T cells in Susac syndrome. The V end lost 3 bases, the J end lost 6 bases, and 4 bases lay between the germline ends. The CDR3 has 12 amino acids. In germline, CDR1 is SGHDT, CDR2 YYEEEE. RNA amounts of about 0.5 to 1 ug underwent reverse transcription with random hexamers. Each CDR3 protein gets one entry after TCRdb re-called the immunoSEQ multiplex PCR reads with MiXCR. The top ten hold over 0.25% of the sample, which has 95,000 or so distinct CDR3 sequences, approximately 92% seen once. General study results and limits: The TCR sequencing and HLA analysis in the study involved a relatively small number of individuals, as the study acknowledged.

The source material was CD8+ T cells from PBMCs. The sequence was obtained from a human donor in good health. The V call is TRBV5-6, the J call TRBJ1-6; D gene uncertain. In DNA form, the CDR3 reads TGTGCCAGCAGCTGGGGTAATTCACCCCTCCACTTT. This encodes CASSWGNSPLHF.